The rows below give T cell receptor beta chains drawn from one sample of a study of blood T cells in healthy people across ages. TCRdb used MiXCR to reprocess the 5' RACE reads, holding one entry per CDR3 protein. The sample includes some 800,000 distinct CDR3 sequences, approximately 25% seen only once; the top ten take 3% to 4.5%. In addition, the sample was reused for a study of T cells of mothers and their children.

Sequenced material: blood. These receptors originate from a boy younger than 18 in good health. The CDR3 runs from the conserved cysteine through the conserved F or W. The D gene is left open where the match is weak. Clone size, where shown, is once, few, many, or a class for clones that have expanded.

.	TRBJ1-2	11	.	TRBV6-2/TRBV6-3	CASSSDDGYTF	TGTGCCAGCAGTTCGGACGATGGCTACACCTTC
.	TRBJ2-7	13	.	TRBV20-1	CSADTGPYYEQYF	TGCAGTGCTGACACCGGACCCTACTACGAGCAGTACTTC
.	TRBJ1-2	14	few	TRBV14	CASSAGVEGYGYTF	TGTGCCAGCAGCGCAGGGGTGGAGGGCTATGGCTACACCTTC
TRBD1	TRBJ1-2	17	few	TRBV28	CASSFSTLGTGDYGYTF	TGTGCCAGCAGTTTCTCAACCCTCGGGACAGGGGACTATGGCTACACCTTC
.	TRBJ1-2	13	.	TRBV10-2	CASSEAASYGYTF	TGCGCCAGCAGTGAGGCGGCCTCCTATGGCTACACCTTC
.	TRBJ1-1	15	once	TRBV4-3	CASSQDLGRGSEAFF	TGCGCCAGCAGCCAAGATTTAGGCAGGGGTTCTGAAGCTTTCTTT
.	TRBJ1-1	14	.	TRBV7-3	CASSSKRVGTEAFF	TGTGCCAGCAGCTCCAAACGGGTAGGCACTGAGGCTTTCTTT
.	TRBJ2-7	15	.	TRBV5-1	CASSSGDSKEHEQYF	TGCGCCAGCAGCTCGGGGGACAGCAAGGAGCACGAGCAGTACTTC
TRBD1	TRBJ1-4	17	few	TRBV3-1	CASSQDWEGQGGEKLFF	TGTGCCAGCAGCCAAGATTGGGAGGGACAGGGAGGGGAAAAACTGTTTTTT
TRBD1	TRBJ2-6	16	.	TRBV6-2/TRBV6-3	CASSPQQGTGANVLTF	TGTGCCAGCAGTCCCCAACAGGGGACTGGGGCCAACGTCCTGACTTTC
TRBD1	TRBJ2-7	15	.	TRBV20-1	CSARDEGTDLYEQYF	TGCAGTGCTAGAGATGAAGGGACAGACCTCTACGAGCAGTACTTC
.	TRBJ2-1	12	.	TRBV2	CASALLAGEQFF	TGTGCCAGCGCCCTACTAGCTGGTGAGCAGTTCTTC
.	TRBJ2-3	15	few	TRBV9	CASSYRGEGSDTQYF	TGTGCCAGCAGCTACCGCGGGGAAGGGTCAGATACGCAGTATTTT
.	TRBJ1-2	17	.	TRBV4-3	CASSQAAGGRDGYGYTF	TGCGCCAGCAGCCAAGCGGCTGGGGGCAGGGACGGCTATGGCTACACCTTC
.	TRBJ1-5	13	.	TRBV7-9	CASSPEGVQPQHF	TGTGCCAGCAGCCCCGAGGGCGTACAGCCCCAGCATTTT
TRBD2	TRBJ2-7	15	.	TRBV7-2	CASRPLAGGPYEQYF	TGTGCCAGCAGGCCGCTAGCGGGAGGGCCCTACGAGCAGTACTTC
.	TRBJ1-2	17	few	TRBV6-1	CASSEAQSPAAYYGYTF	TGTGCCAGCAGTGAAGCGCAGAGTCCGGCAGCCTACTATGGCTACACCTTC
.	TRBJ2-5	12	.	TRBV12-5	CASGWTEETQYF	TGTGCTAGTGGTTGGACCGAAGAGACCCAGTACTTC
TRBD1	TRBJ2-5	15	.	TRBV11-1	CASSGGQDRGETKYF	TGTGCCAGCAGTGGCGGACAGGATCGAGGAGAGACCAAGTACTTC
TRBD2	TRBJ2-7	15	once	TRBV20-1	CSASGTSGNGYEQYF	TGCAGTGCTTCCGGGACTAGCGGGAACGGGTACGAGCAGTACTTC